This T cell receptor beta chain was recovered during a study of T cell responses to AZD1222 COVID-19 vaccine. Findings and limits, study-wide: Just 5 to 7 AZD1222 recipients tested seropositive at baseline. Unmutated variant regions are reportedly the target of nearly half of TCRs that are spike-specific. Vaccination with two AZD1222 doses was followed by a rise in Spike-specific TCR breadth and depth. Donors skewed white British and female; clonal diversity was possibly underestimated.

Sequenced by immunoSEQ multiplex PCR; TCRdb stores in-frame clones only, minus some. The data contain 85,000 to 100,000 clones, around nine tenths of them singletons. This clone appeared a single time. The antigen is unknown. Between the trimmed V and J ends, which lost 7 bases and 6 bases, there was a span of 6 bases. Germline values: CDR1 SNHLY, CDR2 FYNNEI. The CDR3 runs to 11 residues. The sequence was collected from an adult in good health. The chain combines TRBV2 with TRBJ2-2; no reliable D call. The specimen comprised peripheral blood, sampled on day 0 of AZD1222 vaccination. CDR3 sequence (DNA): TGTGCCAGCACACGTCCCGGGGAGCTGTTTTTT. Protein sequence: CASTRPGELFF.